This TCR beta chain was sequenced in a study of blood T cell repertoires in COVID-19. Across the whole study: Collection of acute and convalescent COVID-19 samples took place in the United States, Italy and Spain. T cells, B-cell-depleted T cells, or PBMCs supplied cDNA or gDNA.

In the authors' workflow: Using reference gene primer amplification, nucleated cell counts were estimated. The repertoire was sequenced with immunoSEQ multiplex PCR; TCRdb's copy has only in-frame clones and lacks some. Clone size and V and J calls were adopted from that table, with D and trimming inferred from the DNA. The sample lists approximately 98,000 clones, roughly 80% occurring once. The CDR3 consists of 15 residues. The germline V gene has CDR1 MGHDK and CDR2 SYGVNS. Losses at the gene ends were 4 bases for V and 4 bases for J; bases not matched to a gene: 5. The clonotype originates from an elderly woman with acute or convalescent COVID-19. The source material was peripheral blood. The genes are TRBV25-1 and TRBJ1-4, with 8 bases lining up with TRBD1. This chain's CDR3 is CASSAQTGDNEKLFF. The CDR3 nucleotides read TGTGCCAGCAGTGCCCAGACAGGGGATAATGAAAAACTGTTTTTT.